The sequence of this T cell receptor beta chain was determined in a study of T cell responses to AZD1222 COVID-19 vaccine. The repertoire was sequenced with immunoSEQ multiplex PCR; TCRdb's copy has only in-frame clones and lacks some. This table has fewer than 200,000 clones, roughly 88% appearing once. The analysis combined second doses at about 4 or about 12 weeks. V was cut by 0 bases and J by 4 bases, with 16 bases left in between. Germline CDR1 reads LGHDT; CDR2 reads YNNKEL (reference sequence). The CDR3 is 16 amino acids. Study-wide findings and caveats: Unmutated variant regions are reportedly the target of nearly half of TCRs that are spike-specific.

A few counts support this clone. The target antigen is unknown. The rearrangement uses TRBV3-1 (or the pseudogene TRBV3-2) and TRBJ2-7, with D maybe TRBD2 (7 bases). The clonotype comes from an adult who received the AZD1222 COVID-19 vaccine. This material consisted of peripheral blood, taken 28 days after the second AZD1222 dose. The CDR3 protein is CASSQEFGGGRYEQYF. The CDR3 DNA reads as TGTGCCAGCAGCCAAGAGTTTGGGGGGGGCAGGTACGAGCAGTACTTC.